Reported below is one T cell receptor (beta chain). Its target is not known. Repertoires were generated with immunoSEQ multiplex PCR, while TCRdb's copy carries only in-frame clones and drops some. This table has fewer than 90,000 clones, about 95% appearing once. The CDR3 has 14 amino acids. The germline V and J ends were trimmed by 5 bases and 5 bases, with 16 bases remaining between them. Germline V gene sequence: CDR1 PRHDT, CDR2 FYEKMQ (reference sequence). The data are from a study of cytomegalovirus exposure and HLA in healthy donors. Notes on the study in general: Reports described diagnosis of cytomegalovirus status by the classifier as highly specific and sensitive. One later analysis, an examination of the 100 to 150 validation repertoires, found that first-cohort TCR clusters tended to co-occur in them.

The chain has TRBV13 and TRBJ2-7; D possibly corresponds to TRBD1 (6 bases). This sequence originates from a man between 18 and 35 years old in good health and CMV-seropositive. Sequenced material: PBMCs. The CDR3 spells CASSPNAGDHEQYF. The CDR3 DNA sequence: TGTGCCAGCAGCCCCAATGCAGGGGACCACGAGCAGTACTTC.